The 3 T cell receptor beta chains below were found in one sample sequenced in a study of cytomegalovirus exposure and HLA in healthy donors. Researchers ran the PCR with 60 Vbeta and 13 Jbeta primers. Clones were sequenced by immunoSEQ multiplex PCR, and TCRdb holds only the in-frame ones, with some missing. The sample lists 81,000 or so clones, roughly 60% occurring once. Sequencing used PBMCs. Receptor source: a young woman in good health and CMV-seropositive.

V gene TRBV5-1 combines with J gene TRBJ2-7; D is undetermined. The V gene's germline CDR1 is SGHRS and CDR2 YFSETQ. The V end was cut by 0 bases, the J end by 3 bases, with 10 bases between. This CDR3 has 14 amino acids. This chain's CDR3 is CASSLGHQYYEQYF. The CDR3 DNA reads TGCGCCAGCAGCTTGGGGCACCAGTACTACGAGCAGTACTTC.

As regards this clone: Other nucleotide sequences in the sample specify the same CDR3. V usage is TRBV5-1 and J usage is TRBJ2-5; D call uncertain. V was shortened by 0 bases and J by 2 bases, with 2 bases between the two germline ends. CDR1 and CDR2 from the germline V gene are SGHRS and YFSETQ. The CDR3 consists of 12 residues. The chain's CDR3 is CASSLAQETQYF. In nucleotides, the CDR3 is TGCGCCAGCAGCTTGGCGCAAGAGACCCAGTACTTC. Using reference TRBV5-1 and TRBJ2-5 for the parts outside the CDR3, the full variable domain is KAGVTQTPRYLIKTRGQQVTLSCSPISGHRSVSWYQQTPGQGLQFLFEYFSETQRNKGNFPGRFSGRQFSNSRSEMNVSTLELGDSALYLCASSLAQETQYFGPGTRLLVL.

The rearrangement joins TRBV5-4 to TRBJ1-4; D remains ambiguous. Germline lookup yields CDR1 SGHNT and CDR2 YYREEE (reference sequence). The V end lost 0 bases, the J end lost 7 bases, and 19 bases lay between the germline ends. The CDR3 is made up of 17 amino acids. DNA for the CDR3: TGTGCCAGCAGCTTGGGAAGTTTCCGGGAGGGAGGTGAAAAACTGTTTTTT. Its translation: CASSLGSFREGGEKLFF.